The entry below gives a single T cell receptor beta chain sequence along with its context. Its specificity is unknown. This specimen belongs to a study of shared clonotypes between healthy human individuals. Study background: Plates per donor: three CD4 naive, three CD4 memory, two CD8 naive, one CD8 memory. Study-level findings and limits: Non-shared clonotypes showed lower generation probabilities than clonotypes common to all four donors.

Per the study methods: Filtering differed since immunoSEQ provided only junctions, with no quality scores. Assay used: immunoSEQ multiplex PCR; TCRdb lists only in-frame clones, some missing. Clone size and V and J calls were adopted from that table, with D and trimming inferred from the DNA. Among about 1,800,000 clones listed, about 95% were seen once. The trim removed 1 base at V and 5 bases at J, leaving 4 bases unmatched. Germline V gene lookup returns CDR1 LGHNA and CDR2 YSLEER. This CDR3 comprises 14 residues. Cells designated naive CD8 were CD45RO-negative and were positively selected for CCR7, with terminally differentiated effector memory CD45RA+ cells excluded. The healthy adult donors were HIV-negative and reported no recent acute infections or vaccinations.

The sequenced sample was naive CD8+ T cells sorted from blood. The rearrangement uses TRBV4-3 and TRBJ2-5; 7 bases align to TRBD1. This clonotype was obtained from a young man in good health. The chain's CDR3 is CASSQVQGSETQYF. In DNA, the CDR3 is TGCGCCAGCAGCCAAGTACAGGGGTCGGAGACCCAGTACTTC.